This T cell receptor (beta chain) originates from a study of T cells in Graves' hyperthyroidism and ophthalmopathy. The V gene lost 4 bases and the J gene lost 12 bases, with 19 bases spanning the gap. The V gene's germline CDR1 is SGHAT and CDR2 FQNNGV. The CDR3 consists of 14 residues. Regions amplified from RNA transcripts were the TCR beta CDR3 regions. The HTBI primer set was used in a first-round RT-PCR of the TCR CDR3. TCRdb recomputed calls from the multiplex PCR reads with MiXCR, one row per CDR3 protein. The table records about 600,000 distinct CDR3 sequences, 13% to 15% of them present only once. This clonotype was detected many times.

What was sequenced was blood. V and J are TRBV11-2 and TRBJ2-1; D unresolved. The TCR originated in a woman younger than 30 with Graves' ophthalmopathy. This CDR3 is CASSSPPESLLQFF. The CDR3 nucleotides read TGTGCCAGCAGCTCCCCGCCTGAATCCCTTTTGCAGTTCTTC.